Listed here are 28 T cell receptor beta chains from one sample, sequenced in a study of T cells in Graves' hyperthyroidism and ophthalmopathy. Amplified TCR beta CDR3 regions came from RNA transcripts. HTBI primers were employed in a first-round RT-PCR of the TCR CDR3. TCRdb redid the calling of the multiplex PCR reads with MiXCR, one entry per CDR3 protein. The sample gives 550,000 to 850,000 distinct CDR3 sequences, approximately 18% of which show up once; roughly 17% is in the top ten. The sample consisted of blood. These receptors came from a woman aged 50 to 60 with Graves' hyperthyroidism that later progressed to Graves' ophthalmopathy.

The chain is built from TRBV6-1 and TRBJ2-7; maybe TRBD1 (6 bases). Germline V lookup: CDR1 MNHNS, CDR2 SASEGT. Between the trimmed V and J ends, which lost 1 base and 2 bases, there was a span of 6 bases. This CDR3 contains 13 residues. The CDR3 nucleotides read TGTGCCAGCAGTGAAGGGACAGCCTACGAGCAGTACTTC. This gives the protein CASSEGTAYEQYF.

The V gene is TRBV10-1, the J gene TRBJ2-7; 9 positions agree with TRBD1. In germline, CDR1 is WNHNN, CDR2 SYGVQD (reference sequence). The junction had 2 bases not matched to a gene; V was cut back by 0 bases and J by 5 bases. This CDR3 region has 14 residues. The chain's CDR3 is CASSESGTGNEQYF. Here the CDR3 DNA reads TGCGCCAGCAGTGAGTCCGGGACAGGGAACGAGCAGTACTTC.

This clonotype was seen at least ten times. Here the CDR3 reads CASSQEGTETQYF. The CDR3 DNA follows: TGTGCCAGCAGCCAAGAAGGGACCGAGACCCAGTACTTC. The V gene is TRBV3-1, the J gene TRBJ2-5, with D perhaps assigned TRBD1 or TRBD2 (5 bases each). The CDR3 totals 13 residues. V gave up 0 bases and J gave up 5 bases, with 7 bases separating them. In germline, CDR1 is LGHDT, CDR2 YNNKEL (reference sequence).

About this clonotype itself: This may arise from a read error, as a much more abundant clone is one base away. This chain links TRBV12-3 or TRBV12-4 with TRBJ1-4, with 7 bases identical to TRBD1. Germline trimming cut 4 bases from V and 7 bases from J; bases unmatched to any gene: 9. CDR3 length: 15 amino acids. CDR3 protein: CASSSLLTGTEKLFF. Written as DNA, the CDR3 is TGTGCCAGCAGTTCTCTACTGACAGGGACTGAAAAACTGTTTTTT.

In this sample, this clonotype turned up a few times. The CDR3 nucleotides read TGCGCCAGCAGCCCGGATCGGACAGGGTACCAGCAGTACTTC. Translated: CASSPDRTGYQQYF. V gene TRBV5-1 combines with J gene TRBJ2-7, with 8 bases lining up with TRBD1. Trimming at V came to 4 bases and at J to 8 bases, leaving 11 bases not matched to a gene. CDR3 length: 14 residues. Germline CDR1 is SGHRS and CDR2 is YFSETQ. Looking up the rest from reference TRBV5-1 and TRBJ2-7 gives the full variable domain: KAGVTQTPRYLIKTRGQQVTLSCSPISGHRSVSWYQQTPGQGLQFLFEYFSETQRNKGNFPGRFSGRQFSNSRSEMNVSTLELGDSALYLCASSPDRTGYQQYFGPGTRLTVT.

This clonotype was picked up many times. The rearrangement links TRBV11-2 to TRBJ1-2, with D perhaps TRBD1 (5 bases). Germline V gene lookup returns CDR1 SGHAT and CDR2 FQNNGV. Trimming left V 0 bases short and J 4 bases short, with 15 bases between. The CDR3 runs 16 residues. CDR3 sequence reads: CASSLDSGPVGYGYTF. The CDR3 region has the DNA TGTGCCAGCAGCTTAGACTCGGGACCCGTCGGCTATGGCTACACCTTC. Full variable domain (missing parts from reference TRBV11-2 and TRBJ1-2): EAGVAQSPRYKIIEKRQSVAFWCNPISGHATLYWYQQILGQGPKLLIQFQNNGVVDDSQLPKDRFSAERLKGVDSTLKIQPAKLEDSAVYLCASSLDSGPVGYGYTFGSGTRLTVV.

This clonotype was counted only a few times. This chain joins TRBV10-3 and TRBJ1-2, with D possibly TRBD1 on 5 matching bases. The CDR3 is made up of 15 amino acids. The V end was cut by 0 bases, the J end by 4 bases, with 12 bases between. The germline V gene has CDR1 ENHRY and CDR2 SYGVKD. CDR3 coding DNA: TGTGCCATCAGTGAGTCTTCAGGGAGCCCCTATGGCTACACCTTC. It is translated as CAISESSGSPYGYTF.

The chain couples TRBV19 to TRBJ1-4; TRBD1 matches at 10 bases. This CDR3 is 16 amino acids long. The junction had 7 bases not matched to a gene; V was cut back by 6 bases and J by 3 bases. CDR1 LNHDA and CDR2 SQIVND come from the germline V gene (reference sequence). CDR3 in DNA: TGTGCCAGTAGCGACCGACAGGGGGCAGCTAATGAAAAACTGTTTTTT. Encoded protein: CASSDRQGAANEKLFF.

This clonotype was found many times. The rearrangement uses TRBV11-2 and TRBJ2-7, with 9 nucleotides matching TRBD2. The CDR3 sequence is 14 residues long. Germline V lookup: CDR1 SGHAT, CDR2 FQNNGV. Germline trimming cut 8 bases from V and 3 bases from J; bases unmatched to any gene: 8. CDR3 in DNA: TGTGCCAGCCTCGATGTGACTAGCGGCTACGAGCAGTACTTC. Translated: CASLDVTSGYEQYF.

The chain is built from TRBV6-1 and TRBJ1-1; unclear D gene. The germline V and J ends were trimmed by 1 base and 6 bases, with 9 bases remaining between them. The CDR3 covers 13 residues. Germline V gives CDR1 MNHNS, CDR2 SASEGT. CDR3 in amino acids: CASSEEGWPEAFF. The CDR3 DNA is TGTGCCAGCAGTGAAGAGGGCTGGCCTGAAGCTTTCTTT.

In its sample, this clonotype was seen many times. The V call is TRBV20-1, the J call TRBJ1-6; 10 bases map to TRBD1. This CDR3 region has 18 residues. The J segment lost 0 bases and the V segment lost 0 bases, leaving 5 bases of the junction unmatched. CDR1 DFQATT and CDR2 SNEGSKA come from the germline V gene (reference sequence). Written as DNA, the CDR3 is TGCAGTGCTAGAGACCCGGGACAGGGGTTCTCCTATAATTCACCCCTCCACTTT. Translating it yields CSARDPGQGFSYNSPLHF.

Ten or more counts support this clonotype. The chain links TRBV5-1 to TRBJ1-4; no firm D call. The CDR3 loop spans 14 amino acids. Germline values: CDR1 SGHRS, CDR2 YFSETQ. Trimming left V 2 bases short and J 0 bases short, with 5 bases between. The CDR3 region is CASSLQATNEKLFF. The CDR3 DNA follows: TGCGCCAGCAGCTTACAAGCAACTAATGAAAAACTGTTTTTT.

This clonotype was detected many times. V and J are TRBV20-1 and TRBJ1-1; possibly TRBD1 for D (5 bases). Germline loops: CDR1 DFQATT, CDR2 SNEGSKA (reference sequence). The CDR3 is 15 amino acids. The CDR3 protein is CRVEKGLTLGTEAFF. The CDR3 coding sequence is TGCAGAGTCGAGAAGGGGCTGACTTTGGGGACTGAAGCTTTCTTT.

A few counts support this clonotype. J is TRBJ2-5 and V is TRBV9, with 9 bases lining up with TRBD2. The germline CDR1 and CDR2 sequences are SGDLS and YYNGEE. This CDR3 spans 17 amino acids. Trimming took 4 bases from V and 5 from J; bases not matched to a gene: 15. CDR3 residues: CASSTRGVAGVLETQYF. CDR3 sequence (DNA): TGTGCCAGCAGCACCAGAGGGGTAGCGGGGGTTTTGGAGACCCAGTACTTC.

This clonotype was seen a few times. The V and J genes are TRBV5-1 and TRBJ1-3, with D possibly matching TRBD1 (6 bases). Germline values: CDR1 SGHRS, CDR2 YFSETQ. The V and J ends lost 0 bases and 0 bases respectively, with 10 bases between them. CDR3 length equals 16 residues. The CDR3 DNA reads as TGCGCCAGCAGCTTGGTCACAGGGAACTCTGGAAACACCATATATTTT. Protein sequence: CASSLVTGNSGNTIYF.

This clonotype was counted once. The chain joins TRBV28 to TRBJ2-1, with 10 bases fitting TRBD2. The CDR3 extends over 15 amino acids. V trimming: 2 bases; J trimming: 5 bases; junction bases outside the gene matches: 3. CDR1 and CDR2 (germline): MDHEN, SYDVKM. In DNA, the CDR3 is TGTGCCAGCAGTTTACTAGCGGGAGATGACAATGAGCAGTTCTTC. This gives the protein CASSLLAGDDNEQFF.

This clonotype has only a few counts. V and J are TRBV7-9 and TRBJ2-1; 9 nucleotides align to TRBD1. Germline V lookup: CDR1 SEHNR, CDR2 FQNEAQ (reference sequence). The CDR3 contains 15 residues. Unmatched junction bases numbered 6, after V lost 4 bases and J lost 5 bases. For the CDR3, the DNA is TGTGCCAGCAGCTATCGACAGGGGGTTGACAATGAGCAGTTCTTC. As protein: CASSYRQGVDNEQFF. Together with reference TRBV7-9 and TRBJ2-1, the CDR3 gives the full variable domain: DTGVSQNPRHKITKRGQNVTFRCDPISEHNRLYWYRQTLGQGPEFLTYFQNEAQLEKSRLLSDRFSAERPKGSFSTLEIQRTEQGDSAMYLCASSYRQGVDNEQFFGPGTRLTVL.

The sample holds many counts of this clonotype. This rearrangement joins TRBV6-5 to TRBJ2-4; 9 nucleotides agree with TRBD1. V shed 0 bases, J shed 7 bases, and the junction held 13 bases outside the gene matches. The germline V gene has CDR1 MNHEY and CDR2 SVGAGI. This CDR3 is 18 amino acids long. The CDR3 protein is CASSYSGVIGTGRNIQYF. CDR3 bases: TGTGCCAGCAGTTACTCTGGGGTAATAGGGACAGGGAGGAACATTCAGTACTTC.

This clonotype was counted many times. DNA of the CDR3: TGTGCCAGCAGTTTAGGGGGACAGGGTCACTATGGCTACACCTTC. Translated: CASSLGGQGHYGYTF. The chain carries TRBV27 and TRBJ1-2; 9 bases fit TRBD1. The length of the CDR3 is 15 residues. Trimming took 2 bases from V and 3 from J; bases not matched to a gene: 4. Germline V CDR1 and CDR2: MNHEY, SMNVEV (reference sequence).

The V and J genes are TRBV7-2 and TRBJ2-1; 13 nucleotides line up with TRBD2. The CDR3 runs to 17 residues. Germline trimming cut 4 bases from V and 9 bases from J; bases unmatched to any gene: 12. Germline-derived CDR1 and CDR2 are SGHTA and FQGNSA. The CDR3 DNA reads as TGTGCCAGCAGCTCACCAAGGCCGGGACTAGCGGGGCCTGAGCAGTTCTTC. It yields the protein CASSSPRPGLAGPEQFF. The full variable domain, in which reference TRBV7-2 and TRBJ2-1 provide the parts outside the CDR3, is GAGVSQSPSNKVTEKGKDVELRCDPISGHTALYWYRQSLGQGLEFLIYFQGNSAPDKSGLPSDRFSAERTGGSVSTLTIQRTQQEDSAVYLCASSSPRPGLAGPEQFFGPGTRLTVL.

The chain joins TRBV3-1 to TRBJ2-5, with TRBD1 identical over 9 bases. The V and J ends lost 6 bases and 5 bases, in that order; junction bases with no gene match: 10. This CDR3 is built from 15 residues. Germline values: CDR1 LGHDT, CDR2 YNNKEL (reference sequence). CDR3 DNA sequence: TGTGCCAGCAGACTAACGGGACAGGGTGTGGAGACCCAGTACTTC. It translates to CASRLTGQGVETQYF.

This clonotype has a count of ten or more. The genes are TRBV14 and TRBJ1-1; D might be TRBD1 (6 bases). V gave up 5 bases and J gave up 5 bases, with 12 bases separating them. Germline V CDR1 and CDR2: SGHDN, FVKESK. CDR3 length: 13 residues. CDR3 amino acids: CASSSTGQTEAFF. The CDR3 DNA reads TGTGCCAGCAGCTCTACAGGGCAAACTGAAGCTTTCTTT.

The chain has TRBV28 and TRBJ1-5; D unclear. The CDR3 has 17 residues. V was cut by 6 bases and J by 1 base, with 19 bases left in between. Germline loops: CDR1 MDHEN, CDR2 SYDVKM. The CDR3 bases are TGTGCCAGCAGCCGGGGAGCGGCTTCGGGGAGCAATCAGCCCCAGCATTTT. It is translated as CASSRGAASGSNQPQHF.

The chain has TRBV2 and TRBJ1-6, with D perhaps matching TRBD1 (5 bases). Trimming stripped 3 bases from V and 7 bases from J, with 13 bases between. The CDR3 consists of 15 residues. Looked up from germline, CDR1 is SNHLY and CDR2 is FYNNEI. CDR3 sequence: CASSDGRGPNSPLHF. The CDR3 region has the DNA TGTGCCAGCAGTGACGGTCGGGGACCCAATTCACCCCTCCACTTT.

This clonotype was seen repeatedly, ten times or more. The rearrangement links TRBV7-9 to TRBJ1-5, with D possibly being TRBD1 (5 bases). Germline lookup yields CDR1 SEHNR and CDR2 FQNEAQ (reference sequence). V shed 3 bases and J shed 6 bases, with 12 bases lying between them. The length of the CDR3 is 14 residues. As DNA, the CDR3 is TGTGCCAGCAGCTTGGGGGGACGCGGTCAGCCCCAGCATTTT. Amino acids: CASSLGGRGQPQHF.

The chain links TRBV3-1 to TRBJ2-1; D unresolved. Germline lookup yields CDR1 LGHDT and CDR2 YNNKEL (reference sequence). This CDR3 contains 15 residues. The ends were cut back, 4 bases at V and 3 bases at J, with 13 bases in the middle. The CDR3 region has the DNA TGTGCCAGCAGCCCTGCCCTGGGCCTCTACAATGAGCAGTTCTTC. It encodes CASSPALGLYNEQFF.

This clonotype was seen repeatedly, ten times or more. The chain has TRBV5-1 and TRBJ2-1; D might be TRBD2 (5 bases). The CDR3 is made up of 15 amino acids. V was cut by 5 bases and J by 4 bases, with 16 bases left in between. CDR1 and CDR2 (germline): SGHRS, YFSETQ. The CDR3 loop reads CASRPKRSSYNEQFF. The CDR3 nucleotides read TGCGCCAGCAGACCCAAGCGGTCGTCTTACAATGAGCAGTTCTTC.

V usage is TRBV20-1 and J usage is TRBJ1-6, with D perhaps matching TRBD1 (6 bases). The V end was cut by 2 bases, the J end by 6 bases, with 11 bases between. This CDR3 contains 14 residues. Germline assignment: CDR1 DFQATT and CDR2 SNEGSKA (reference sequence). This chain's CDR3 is CSARSGGRNSPLHF. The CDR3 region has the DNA TGCAGTGCTAGATCTGGGGGGCGTAATTCACCCCTCCACTTT.